This is a list of T cell receptor beta chains from one sample in a study of T cell changes during pregnancy in multiple sclerosis. Sequencing was performed with immunoSEQ multiplex PCR; in TCRdb, only in-frame clones are kept and a portion is missing. The sample holds tens of thousands of clones, roughly nine tenths seen once. The source was CD4+ T cells from peripheral blood mononuclear cells, collected in the first trimester of pregnancy. The receptors stem from a female donor with multiple sclerosis, enrolled in a pregnancy study. The conserved cysteine and the conserved F or W are not part of the CDR3 here. A D gene is named only where the DNA matches it firmly. Size values are once, few and many counts, or a class for expanded clones, and some rows have none.

CDR3,D,V,J,size
ASSKRGAGQETQY,.,TRBV7-9,TRBJ2-5,few
ASSVEAGLGTEAF,.,TRBV9,TRBJ1-1,.
TSSHLAGHLGGKNIQY,.,TRBV1,TRBJ2-4,.
ASSDGRQGITYEQY,TRBD1,TRBV11-2,TRBJ2-7,.
AWSQGNDSPLH,.,TRBV30,TRBJ1-6,.
ASRPGLAGETQY,TRBD2,TRBV5-1,TRBJ2-5,.
ASSMQGSETQY,.,TRBV19,TRBJ2-5,.
ASSQAGSKLF,.,TRBV14,TRBJ1-4,.
ASSYERGNGYT,.,TRBV6-5,TRBJ1-2,.
ASSVGDRGVYGYT,TRBD1,TRBV9,TRBJ1-2,.
AWSPKGSSGNTIY,.,TRBV30,TRBJ1-3,.
ASSQGQGKDQPQH,TRBD1,TRBV4-3,TRBJ1-5,.
ASTSGLPNYGYT,.,TRBV9,TRBJ1-2,once
ASSRQLQETQY,.,TRBV14,TRBJ2-5,.
ASSMGQQNTEAF,.,TRBV19,TRBJ1-1,.
ASSTAGRGQPQH,.,TRBV19,TRBJ1-5,.
ASSYTKVNTDTQY,.,TRBV6-5,TRBJ2-3,once
ASSSSSAYEQY,.,TRBV6-5,TRBJ2-7,.
ASSSRQIQVSTLYGYT,.,TRBV7-8,TRBJ1-2,.
ASSLFTYEQY,.,TRBV7-2,TRBJ2-7,.
ASSLEQGVGETQY,TRBD1,TRBV11-1,TRBJ2-5,.
ASSLVSLSGLRGYT,.,TRBV7-2,TRBJ1-2,.
ASSSLTGRGEAF,TRBD1,TRBV11-2,TRBJ1-1,.
ASSPGEGSSYEQY,.,TRBV9,TRBJ2-7,.
ASSARVATGNTIY,.,TRBV7-2,TRBJ1-3,.
ASSQDGRGRRSPLH,.,TRBV23-1,TRBJ1-6,.
ASHTFGTRFSGANVLT,.,TRBV7-9,TRBJ2-6,.
ASSLLAGATDTQY,TRBD2,TRBV27,TRBJ2-3,.
AMAAGTRGIHEQF,TRBD2,TRBV10-3,TRBJ2-1,.